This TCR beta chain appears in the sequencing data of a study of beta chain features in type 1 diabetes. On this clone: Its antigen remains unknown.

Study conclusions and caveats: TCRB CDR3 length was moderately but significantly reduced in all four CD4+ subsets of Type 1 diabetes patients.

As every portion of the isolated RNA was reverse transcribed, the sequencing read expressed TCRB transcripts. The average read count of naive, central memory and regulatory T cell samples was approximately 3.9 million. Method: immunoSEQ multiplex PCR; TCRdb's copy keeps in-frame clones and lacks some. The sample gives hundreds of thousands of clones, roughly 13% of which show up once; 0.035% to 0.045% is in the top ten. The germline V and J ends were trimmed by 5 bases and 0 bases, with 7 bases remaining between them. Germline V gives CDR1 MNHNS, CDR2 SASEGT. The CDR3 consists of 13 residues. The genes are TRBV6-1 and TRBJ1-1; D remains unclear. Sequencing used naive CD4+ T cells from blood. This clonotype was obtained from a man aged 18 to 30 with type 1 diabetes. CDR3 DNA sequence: TGTGCCAGCAGTTTAGTCGTGAACACTGAAGCTTTCTTT. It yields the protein CASSLVVNTEAFF.